This TCR beta chain was sequenced for a study of response to subunit inactivated influenza vaccine. The germline gives CDR1 MNHEY, CDR2 SVGEGT. V gave up 5 bases and J gave up 6 bases, with 22 bases separating them. The CDR3 runs 17 residues. TCRdb called the RT-PCR reads again in MiXCR, with one record for every CDR3 protein. The table has about 540,000 distinct CDR3 sequences, approximately 24% seen once. This clonotype was detected ten times or more. A further study also used this sample, focusing on T cells expressing NK-cell markers. From that report: UMI-tagged 5'RACE template switching yielded the TCR beta cDNA.

The sample in question was CD4+ T cells sorted from PBMCs, obtained approximately 13 days after vaccination. The receptor was derived from a man between 50 and 59 years old who received an inactivated influenza vaccine. The V call is TRBV6-2 or TRBV6-3, the J call TRBJ2-2, with D maybe TRBD2 (6 bases). Written as DNA, the CDR3 is TGTGCCAGCAGTCATCAGCGGGTAGCGGCGATACCCGGGGAGCTGTTTTTT. Translated: CASSHQRVAAIPGELFF.